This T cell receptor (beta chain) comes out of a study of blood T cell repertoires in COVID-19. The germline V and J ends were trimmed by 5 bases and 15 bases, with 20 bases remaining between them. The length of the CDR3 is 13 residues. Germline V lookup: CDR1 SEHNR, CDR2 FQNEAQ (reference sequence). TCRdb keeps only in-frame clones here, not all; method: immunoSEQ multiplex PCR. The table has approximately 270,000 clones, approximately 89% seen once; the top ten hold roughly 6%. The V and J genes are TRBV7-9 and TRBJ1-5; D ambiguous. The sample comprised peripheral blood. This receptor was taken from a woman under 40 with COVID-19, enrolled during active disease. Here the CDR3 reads CASSPFDRGGLHF. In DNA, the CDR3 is TGTGCCAGCAGCCCGTTCGATCGTGGAGGGTTGCATTTT.